This TCR beta chain came from a study of CD8+ T cells in alopecia areata. Findings and caveats of the study: Possibly because of HLA-related factors, TCR sharing was less clear across patients than in mice. Lesional scalp exceeded normal scalp in clonality, especially in alopecia totalis/universalis.

V lost 6 bases, J lost 3 bases, and 15 bases lay in between. The CDR3 contains 13 residues. Germline V gene sequence: CDR1 SQVTM, CDR2 ANQGSEA. Sequencing used cDNA as its template, made by extracting RNA and reverse transcribing it. The assay was immunoSEQ multiplex PCR, and TCRdb's table has in-frame clones only and misses some. Of about 150,000 clones in the sample, about 54% were seen once. A note on this clone: What it binds is unknown.

This chain connects TRBV29-1 to TRBJ2-7, with a weak D call TRBD1 (5 bases). The source is a human donor in good health. Specimen: CD4+ T cells sorted from blood. The CDR3, as DNA: TGCAGCGTGATACAGGCCTCCAACTACGAGCAGTACTTC. Encoded protein: CSVIQASNYEQYF.